These 24 T cell receptor beta chains originate from one sample sequenced in a study of T cells in Graves' hyperthyroidism and ophthalmopathy. The source material, RNA transcripts, was used to amplify TCR beta CDR3 regions. When the TCR CDR3 underwent first-round RT-PCR, the HTBI primer set was used. Each CDR3 protein is one row after TCRdb ran MiXCR on the multiplex PCR reads. The sample consists of a few hundred thousand distinct CDR3 sequences, under 25% of them appearing once. The sequencing input was blood. These receptors came from a man aged 18 to 35 with Graves' hyperthyroidism.

This clonotype was counted at least ten times. V usage is TRBV11-2 and J usage is TRBJ2-7; D unclear. This CDR3 has 15 amino acids. The germline gives CDR1 SGHAT, CDR2 FQNNGV. Trimming stripped 0 bases from V and 5 bases from J, with 14 bases between. The CDR3 here is CASSLDRQRVNEQYF. The CDR3 DNA sequence: TGTGCCAGCAGCTTAGACCGGCAGAGAGTAAACGAGCAGTACTTC.

In its sample, this clonotype was seen once. The V call is TRBV2, the J call TRBJ2-7; 8 bases fit TRBD1. Unmatched junction bases numbered 12, after V lost 2 bases and J lost 9 bases. CDR1 is SNHLY and CDR2 is FYNNEI in the germline V gene. This CDR3 has 15 residues. The CDR3 coding sequence is TGTGCCAGCAGTGAACCGCGACAGGGGCCCTGGGGGCAGTACTTC. Translating gives CASSEPRQGPWGQYF.

This clonotype has ten or more counts. The rearrangement uses TRBV12-3 or TRBV12-4 and TRBJ1-1; D might be TRBD1 (5 bases). Trimming pared 5 bases from V and 12 bases from J, leaving 16 bases between. This CDR3 has 12 amino acids. The CDR3 is CASSRSGTGPFF. The CDR3 nucleotides are TGTGCCAGCAGTCGATCGGGAACAGGACCTTTCTTT.

The V gene is TRBV12-3 or TRBV12-4, the J gene TRBJ1-2; a weak D match, TRBD1 (5 bases). The V end was cut by 3 bases, the J end by 8 bases, with 10 bases between. This CDR3 region has 12 residues. This CDR3 is CASSFGGGGYTF. The CDR3 nucleotides are TGTGCCAGCAGTTTTGGGGGGGGAGGCTACACCTTC.

The rearrangement joins TRBV11-2 to TRBJ2-7; TRBD2 matches at 7 bases. Per the germline V gene, CDR1 is SGHAT and CDR2 is FQNNGV. V lost 5 bases to trimming and J lost 6 bases; unmatched junction nucleotides: 7. The CDR3 runs to 13 residues. DNA for the CDR3: TGTGCCAGCAGCACCGGACTAGTCCCCGAGCAGTACTTC. It specifies CASSTGLVPEQYF.

V usage is TRBV4-1 and J usage is TRBJ1-1; D call uncertain. From germline, CDR1 is MGHRA and CDR2 YSYEKL. Trimming took off 3 bases at V and 4 bases at J, with 12 bases between the two ends. The CDR3 has 14 residues. The CDR3 DNA reads TGCGCCAGCAGCCAGGCACCGGACCCCACTGAAGCTTTCTTT. This translates into CASSQAPDPTEAFF.

The gene calls are TRBV5-1 and TRBJ2-2; a possible D gene is TRBD2 (6 bases). Trimming left V 0 bases short and J 4 bases short, with 10 bases between. Germline V lookup: CDR1 SGHRS, CDR2 YFSETQ. CDR3 size: 15 residues. The CDR3 region is CASSLDLASTGELFF. CDR3 nucleotides: TGCGCCAGCAGCTTGGATCTAGCGAGCACCGGGGAGCTGTTTTTT.

There are many counts of this clonotype. The chain combines TRBV28 with TRBJ2-2; D may be TRBD1 (5 bases). Trimming took off 2 bases at V and 2 bases at J, with 6 bases between the two ends. This CDR3 spans 14 amino acids. CDR1 is MDHEN and CDR2 is SYDVKM in the germline V gene. This chain's CDR3 is CASSLRGNTGELFF. The CDR3 region has the DNA TGTGCCAGCAGTTTAAGGGGAAACACCGGGGAGCTGTTTTTT. The full variable domain, rest sourced from reference TRBV28 and TRBJ2-2, is DVKVTQSSRYLVKRTGEKVFLECVQDMDHENMFWYRQDPGLGLRLIYFSYDVKMKEKGDIPEGYSVSREKKERFSLILESASTNQTSMYLCASSLRGNTGELFFGEGSRLTVL.

This clonotype has ten or more counts. The rearrangement joins TRBV5-1 to TRBJ1-3; a possible D gene is TRBD1 (6 bases). This CDR3 contains 19 residues. Trimming cost V 1 base and J 2 bases, with 22 bases left between them. Germline V gives CDR1 SGHRS, CDR2 YFSETQ. The CDR3, as DNA: TGCGCCAGCAGCTTGTATCCGTCGATTAGGACAGACGCTGGAAACACCATATATTTT. Translation gives CASSLYPSIRTDAGNTIYF. Supplemented by reference TRBV5-1 and TRBJ1-3, the full variable domain reads KAGVTQTPRYLIKTRGQQVTLSCSPISGHRSVSWYQQTPGQGLQFLFEYFSETQRNKGNFPGRFSGRQFSNSRSEMNVSTLELGDSALYLCASSLYPSIRTDAGNTIYFGEGSWLTVV.

This clonotype was counted ten times or more. This chain connects TRBV28 to TRBJ1-1; D perhaps matches TRBD1 (5 bases). The V gene lost 6 bases and the J gene lost 4 bases, with 15 bases spanning the gap. The CDR3 has 14 amino acids. CDR1 and CDR2 (germline): MDHEN, SYDVKM. CDR3 protein: CASSTGGGVTEAFF. The DNA for the CDR3 is TGTGCCAGCAGCACCGGGGGAGGGGTCACTGAAGCTTTCTTT. The whole variable domain, filled in from reference TRBV28 and TRBJ1-1, reads DVKVTQSSRYLVKRTGEKVFLECVQDMDHENMFWYRQDPGLGLRLIYFSYDVKMKEKGDIPEGYSVSREKKERFSLILESASTNQTSMYLCASSTGGGVTEAFFGQGTRLTVV.

This clonotype was seen many times. The chain carries TRBV6-1 and TRBJ1-2; no firm D call. CDR1 is MNHNS, CDR2 SASEGT, per germline. This CDR3 region has 13 residues. V was shortened by 7 bases and J by 7 bases, with 16 bases between the two germline ends. The DNA of the CDR3 is TGTGCCAGCAAGGAAGCGGAGGCTAGTGGCTACACCTTC. Translation: CASKEAEASGYTF.

This clonotype was detected many times. V and J are TRBV30 and TRBJ1-5; D is possibly TRBD1 (5 bases). This CDR3 comprises 13 residues. The V and J ends lost 2 bases and 6 bases respectively, with 11 bases between them. In germline, CDR1 is GTSNPN, CDR2 SVGIG (reference sequence). The CDR3 spells CAWSRGTAQPQHF. The CDR3 DNA reads TGTGCCTGGAGTAGAGGGACGGCTCAGCCCCAGCATTTT.

The genes are TRBV5-1 and TRBJ2-2; 7 positions agree with TRBD2. Germline lookup yields CDR1 SGHRS and CDR2 YFSETQ. CDR3 length equals 16 residues. V trimming: 4 bases; J trimming: 1 base; junction bases outside the gene matches: 7. Written as DNA, the CDR3 is TGCGCCAGCAGCCGAACTGGACTAGAGAACACCGGGGAGCTGTTTTTT. This sequence encodes CASSRTGLENTGELFF.

This clonotype has at least ten counts. V is TRBV2 and J is TRBJ1-2, with 9 bases fitting TRBD1. V lost 5 bases and J lost 2; bases outside the gene matches: 9. This CDR3 comprises 16 residues. Germline V lookup: CDR1 SNHLY, CDR2 FYNNEI. As DNA, the CDR3 is TGTGCCAGCAGTCGTCCCCGGGGACAGGGAAACTATGGCTACACCTTC. It is translated as CASSRPRGQGNYGYTF. Full variable domain (outside the CDR3, taken from reference TRBV2 and TRBJ1-2): EPEVTQTPSHQVTQMGQEVILRCVPISNHLYFYWYRQILGQKVEFLVSFYNNEISEKSEIFDDQFSVERPDGSNFTLKIRSTKLEDSAMYFCASSRPRGQGNYGYTFGSGTRLTVV.

This clonotype was seen at least ten times. The V call is TRBV20-1, the J call TRBJ2-7, with 10 bases lining up with TRBD2. This CDR3 comprises 16 residues. CDR1 DFQATT and CDR2 SNEGSKA come from the germline V gene (reference sequence). The ends lost 4 bases at V and 0 bases at J; junction bases unmatched: 9. The CDR3 loop reads CSATISGGYSSYEQYF. CDR3 in DNA: TGCAGTGCTACGATTAGCGGGGGGTATAGCTCCTACGAGCAGTACTTC.

This rearrangement joins TRBV29-1 to TRBJ2-5; 7 bases are shared with TRBD2. CDR3 length equals 17 residues. The germline gives CDR1 SQVTM, CDR2 ANQGSEA. The J segment lost 3 bases and the V segment lost 0 bases, leaving 13 bases of the junction unmatched. CDR3: CSVEEWMGGVGEETQYF. DNA for the CDR3: TGCAGCGTTGAAGAATGGATGGGAGGGGTAGGGGAAGAGACCCAGTACTTC. Complete variable domain (other parts from reference TRBV29-1 and TRBJ2-5): SAVISQKPSRDICQRGTSLTIQCQVDSQVTMMFWYRQQPGQSLTLIATANQGSEATYESGFVIDKFPISRPNLTFSTLTVSNMSPEDSSIYLCSVEEWMGGVGEETQYFGPGTRLLVL.

This clonotype was counted ten times or more. Here the CDR3 reads CASSQQDSGGSYEQYF. The CDR3 DNA sequence: TGTGCCAGCAGCCAACAGGATAGCGGGGGATCCTACGAGCAGTACTTC. The rearrangement joins TRBV4-2 to TRBJ2-7, with 9 nucleotides matching TRBD2. There are 16 residues in the CDR3. Germline-derived CDR1 and CDR2 are LGHNA and YNFKEQ. The V gene end was trimmed by 2 bases and the J gene end by 1 base; junction bases not matched to a gene: 6.

The genes are TRBV11-3 and TRBJ1-2, with a possible D match to TRBD1 (5 bases). The germline V gene encodes CDR1 SGHNT and CDR2 YENEEA. Trimming took off 0 bases at V and 9 bases at J, with 11 bases between the two ends. The CDR3 is 13 residues long. The CDR3 reads CASSLEGAGSYTF. The CDR3 bases are TGTGCCAGCAGCTTAGAAGGGGCCGGTAGCTACACCTTC.

The CDR3 loop reads CSVEGTGRPARGAFF. CDR3 nucleotides: TGCAGCGTTGAAGGCACCGGCCGTCCCGCCCGTGGAGCTTTCTTT. The J gene is TRBJ1-1, the V gene TRBV29-1; no reliable D call. The CDR3 is 15 residues long. Germline CDR1 SQVTM, CDR2 ANQGSEA. The V end lost 1 base, the J end lost 10 bases, and 22 bases lay between the germline ends.

This clonotype occurred many times. This chain links TRBV12-3 or TRBV12-4 with TRBJ1-2, with TRBD1 identical over 8 bases. Losses at the gene ends were 7 bases for V and 3 bases for J; bases not matched to a gene: 1. The CDR3 is 12 residues long. This chain's CDR3 is CASTDRDYGYTF. The CDR3 DNA is TGTGCCAGCACGGACAGGGACTATGGCTACACCTTC.

There are many counts of this clonotype. An end of the junction does not agree with germline; a read error may underlie this. The chain employs TRBV6-1 and TRBJ1-2, with TRBD1 as a possible D gene (5 bases). Looked up from germline, CDR1 is MNHNS and CDR2 is SASEGT. The CDR3 spans 15 residues. The CDR3 DNA reads TGTGCCAGCAGTGAATGGGTCAGGGCGGGCTATGGCTGCACCTTC. Its translation: CASSEWVRAGYGCTF.

This clonotype has just a few counts. The rearrangement uses TRBV11-1 and TRBJ2-3; tentatively, D is TRBD2 (5 bases). Germline CDR1 and CDR2: SGHAT and FQDESV (reference sequence). The CDR3 is made up of 15 amino acids. Between the trimmed V and J ends, which lost 6 bases and 0 bases, there was a span of 13 bases. The CDR3 is CASSSVRTSTDTQYF. The CDR3 nucleotides read TGTGCCAGCAGTTCAGTACGGACTAGCACAGATACGCAGTATTTT.

This clonotype appeared many times. J is TRBJ1-3 and V is TRBV4-1; D call uncertain. CDR1 MGHRA and CDR2 YSYEKL come from the germline V gene. The CDR3 is 16 residues long. V was trimmed by 0 bases and J by 0 bases, leaving 9 bases between them. The CDR3 sequence: CASSQEWTNSGNTIYF. CDR3 in DNA: TGCGCCAGCAGCCAAGAGTGGACTAACTCTGGAAACACCATATATTTT.

This clonotype was seen repeatedly, ten times or more. The chain recombines TRBV20-1 with TRBJ2-5, with 9 bases aligning to TRBD1. The CDR3 sequence is 14 residues long. Germline CDR1 is DFQATT and CDR2 is SNEGSKA (reference sequence). V shed 5 bases, J shed 4 bases, and the junction held 8 bases outside the gene matches. The CDR3 spells CSARPGTGRETQYF. In nucleotides, the CDR3 is TGCAGTGCTCGCCCCGGGACAGGGAGAGAGACCCAGTACTTC.